These T cell receptor beta chains were read from a single sample in a study of T cell clones after liver transplantation. The assay was immunoSEQ multiplex PCR, and TCRdb's table has in-frame clones only and misses some. The repertoire holds 55,000 to 80,000 clones, with over 85% as singletons. Sequencing used CD4+ T cells from blood, obtained before liver transplant. Every receptor here comes from a human donor who received a liver transplant. Both conserved end residues are trimmed from each CDR3. Only part of the rows carry a size: once, few, many, or a class if the clone is expanded.

V: TRBV19
length: 12
size: .
J: TRBJ1-1
CDR3: ASTQGGMGTEAF

V: TRBV18
length: 13
size: once
J: TRBJ1-1
CDR3: ASSPRAGMNTEAF

V: TRBV30
length: 10
size: .
J: TRBJ2-1
CDR3: AERIGVNEQF

V: TRBV19
length: 12
size: .
J: TRBJ2-1
CDR3: ASSIVSSYNEQF

V: TRBV30
length: 14
size: .
J: TRBJ1-2
CDR3: AWTTGGADWGYGYT

V: TRBV6-5
length: 11
size: .
J: TRBJ1-2
CDR3: ASSYSGVRGYT

V: TRBV30
length: 11
size: .
J: TRBJ2-1
CDR3: AWSVLAGGEQF

V: TRBV2
length: 10
size: once
J: TRBJ1-6
CDR3: ASAWGDSPLH

V: TRBV11-2
length: 12
size: .
J: TRBJ2-2
CDR3: ASSSLRSTGELF

V: TRBV12-5
length: 14
size: .
J: TRBJ2-3
CDR3: ASGLGQGAPEDTQY

V: TRBV19
length: 13
size: .
J: TRBJ2-1
CDR3: ASSTTSGSYNEQF

V: TRBV9
length: 11
size: .
J: TRBJ1-1
CDR3: ASSVTDTTEAF

V: TRBV5-1
length: 9
size: .
J: TRBJ2-1
CDR3: ASQGFGEQF

V: TRBV10-3
length: 13
size: .
J: TRBJ1-1
CDR3: ATSGWTGANTEAF

V: TRBV10-2
length: 12
size: .
J: TRBJ1-5
CDR3: ASTLGAGQQPQH

V: TRBV20-1
length: 9
size: .
J: TRBJ2-7
CDR3: SARGQSEQY

V: TRBV2
length: 13
size: .
J: TRBJ1-5
CDR3: ASSERGLGNQPQH

V: TRBV27
length: 13
size: .
J: TRBJ1-1
CDR3: ASSSQGRVNTEAF

V: TRBV6-7
length: 10
size: .
J: TRBJ2-3
CDR3: ARKVSTDTQY

V: TRBV10-3
length: 12
size: .
J: TRBJ2-5
CDR3: AISGAGSEETQY

V: TRBV18
length: 13
size: .
J: TRBJ2-3
CDR3: ASSLVPGGTDTQY

V: TRBV7-9
length: 16
size: once
J: TRBJ2-5
CDR3: ASSLGRLAGGVQETQY

V: TRBV5-1
length: 16
size: .
J: TRBJ2-6
CDR3: ASSSGGTGSSGANVLT

V: TRBV18
length: 15
size: .
J: TRBJ2-1
CDR3: ASSPLTTPGQGHEQF

V: TRBV23-1
length: 14
size: .
J: TRBJ1-2
CDR3: ASSQPRTGPNYGYT

V: TRBV5-6
length: 10
size: .
J: TRBJ2-2
CDR3: ASSLPGGELF

V: TRBV28
length: 15
size: .
J: TRBJ2-2
CDR3: ASSLSGGVTPTGELF

V: TRBV11-3
length: 15
size: .
J: TRBJ2-5
CDR3: ASSLTTGTGGRETQY

V: TRBV7-2
length: 16
size: .
J: TRBJ2-3
CDR3: ASSLESAGLAGGYTQY

V: TRBV2
length: 12
size: .
J: TRBJ2-3
CDR3: ASGRDTDTDTQY

V: TRBV27
length: 13
size: .
J: TRBJ2-1
CDR3: ASTQQGDFSNEQF

V: TRBV7-6
length: 12
size: .
J: TRBJ1-1
CDR3: ASSLVTGDTEAF

V: TRBV27
length: 15
size: once
J: TRBJ2-7
CDR3: ASSSAAAGTGNYEQY

V: TRBV19
length: 12
size: .
J: TRBJ2-7
CDR3: ASSSAQGFNEQY

V: TRBV5-1
length: 13
size: .
J: TRBJ1-4
CDR3: ASSPMTGAYEKLF

V: TRBV6-4
length: 11
size: .
J: TRBJ2-2
CDR3: ASSDFRGGELF

V: TRBV30
length: 12
size: once
J: TRBJ2-5
CDR3: AWSSQGLRETQY

V: TRBV7-2
length: 14
size: .
J: TRBJ2-3
CDR3: ASSFVAGGGTDTQY

V: TRBV4-2
length: 14
size: .
J: TRBJ2-1
CDR3: ASSQDGTLLNNEQF

V: TRBV6-6
length: 13
size: .
J: TRBJ2-7
CDR3: ASSQGLAGWDEQY

V: TRBV7-2
length: 12
size: .
J: TRBJ1-2
CDR3: ASSLDGGARGYT

V: TRBV5-4
length: 13
size: .
J: TRBJ2-7
CDR3: ASSLIGQPLGEQY

V: TRBV11-3
length: 14
size: .
J: TRBJ2-5
CDR3: ASSLLLGSGGETQY

V: TRBV5-1
length: 13
size: .
J: TRBJ1-4
CDR3: ASSLERDSNEKLF

V: TRBV27
length: 13
size: .
J: TRBJ2-7
CDR3: ASSPVIRGGYEQY

V: TRBV2
length: 10
size: .
J: TRBJ2-7
CDR3: ASNPGRYEQY

V: TRBV29-1
length: 13
size: .
J: TRBJ2-1
CDR3: SVARRGQSYNEQF

V: TRBV28
length: 13
size: once
J: TRBJ1-4
CDR3: ASSQTTGDNEKLF

V: TRBV9
length: 13
size: .
J: TRBJ1-2
CDR3: ASSVDFQAYYGYT

V: TRBV2
length: 10
size: .
J: TRBJ2-6
CDR3: ASRPGANVLT

V: TRBV4-3
length: 13
size: .
J: TRBJ2-7
CDR3: ASSQRAQGAYEQY

V: TRBV30
length: 14
size: .
J: TRBJ2-1
CDR3: AWSGGGRFAYNEQF

V: TRBV2
length: 11
size: .
J: TRBJ1-2
CDR3: ASSVGTGVGYT

V: TRBV6-1
length: 13
size: few
J: TRBJ1-3
CDR3: ASIRTGSPGDTIY

V: TRBV27
length: 17
size: .
J: TRBJ2-4
CDR3: ASRVYAQGGGLAKNIQY

V: TRBV10-3
length: 12
size: .
J: TRBJ2-7
CDR3: AISDGRGAYEQY

V: TRBV28
length: 11
size: .
J: TRBJ2-2
CDR3: ASSDPSRGELF

V: TRBV28
length: 14
size: once
J: TRBJ1-1
CDR3: ASSLSGTGGVTEAF

V: TRBV9
length: 13
size: once
J: TRBJ2-1
CDR3: ASSRSGSSYNEQF

V: TRBV19
length: 13
size: .
J: TRBJ1-2
CDR3: ASDRAGGPNYGYT